This T cell receptor (beta chain) was recovered during a study of long-term antiretroviral therapy in people with HIV. General study findings and limits: Repertoires looked antigen-experienced, with only a slight naive shift after ART.

Germline-derived CDR1 and CDR2 are SGDLS and YYNGEE. The CDR3 consists of 14 residues. The V and J ends lost 6 bases and 1 base respectively, with 10 bases between them. Regarding this clone: The antigen is not known.

Survey level was the resolution at which the v3.0 immunoSEQ assay ran. Profiling relied on immunoSEQ multiplex PCR, and the TCRdb table lists in-frame clones only, not all of them. The sample holds 30,000 to 35,000 clones, around four fifths seen once. The chain has TRBV9 and TRBJ2-2; D unresolved. The source is a man aged 18 to 30 with HIV. The material sequenced was unsorted PBMCs, taken 0.4 years before starting antiretroviral therapy. The CDR3 nucleotides are TGTGCCAGCACCGCCTCGAGGAACACCGGGGAGCTGTTTTTT. As protein: CASTASRNTGELFF.